This entry is about one T cell receptor (beta chain). The entry originates in a study of PD-L1 blockade in urothelial cancer. Looking at the study overall: Each blood sample yielded a median of 141,255 T cells.

The ends lost 0 bases at V and 0 bases at J; junction bases unmatched: 9. The germline V gene encodes CDR1 SGDLS and CDR2 YYNGEE. CDR3 size: 18 residues. Data came from immunoSEQ multiplex PCR; TCRdb stores just in-frame clones and leaves some out. The table includes 35,000 to 55,000 clones, about four fifths detected once. The origin of this receptor is an older man with urothelial cancer. The chain recombines TRBV9 with TRBJ2-7; 10 nucleotides match TRBD1. The specimen was PBMCs, collected around atezolizumab (anti-PD-L1) treatment. The CDR3 coding sequence is TGTGCCAGCAGCGTAGGACCCTCGGGACAGGGGACCTCCTACGAGCAGTACTTC. Residues: CASSVGPSGQGTSYEQYF. Drawing the rest from reference TRBV9 and TRBJ2-7, the complete variable domain is DSGVTQTPKHLITATGQRVTLRCSPRSGDLSVYWYQQSLDQGLQFLIQYYNGEERAKGNILERFSAQQFPDLHSELNLSSLELGDSALYFCASSVGPSGQGTSYEQYFGPGTRLTVT.